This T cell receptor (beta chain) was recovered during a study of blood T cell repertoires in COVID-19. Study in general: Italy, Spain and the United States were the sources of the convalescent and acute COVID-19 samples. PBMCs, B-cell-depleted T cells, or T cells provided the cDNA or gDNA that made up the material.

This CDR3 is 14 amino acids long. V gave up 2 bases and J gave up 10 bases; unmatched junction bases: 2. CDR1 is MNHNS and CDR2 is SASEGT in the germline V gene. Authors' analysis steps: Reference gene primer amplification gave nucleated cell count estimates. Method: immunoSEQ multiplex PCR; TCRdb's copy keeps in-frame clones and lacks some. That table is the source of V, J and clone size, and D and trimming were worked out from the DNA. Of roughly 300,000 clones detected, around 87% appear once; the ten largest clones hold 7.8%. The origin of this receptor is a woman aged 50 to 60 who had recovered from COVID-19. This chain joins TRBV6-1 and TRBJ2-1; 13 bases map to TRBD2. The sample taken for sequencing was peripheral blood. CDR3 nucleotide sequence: TGTGCCAGCAGTGAAACTAGCGGGAGGGCGGAGCAGTTCTTC. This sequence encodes CASSETSGRAEQFF.